The clone carrying this T cell receptor (beta chain) was counted a single time. The data belong to a study of blood T cell repertoires in COVID-19. Across the whole study: Whether acute or convalescent, the COVID-19 samples came from the United States, Italy and Spain. PBMCs, B-cell-depleted T cells, or T cells provided the cDNA or gDNA that made up the material.

This table comes from immunoSEQ multiplex PCR, and its TCRdb copy is limited to in-frame clones, with some not included. This table has some 95,000 clones, about nine tenths appearing once. Germline V CDR1 and CDR2: SEHNR, FQNEAQ (reference sequence). This CDR3 contains 18 residues. Trimming removed 1 base from V and 1 base from J; junction bases left unmatched: 8. The sample consisted of peripheral blood. The chain couples TRBV7-9 to TRBJ1-1; 11 bases fit TRBD1. This sequence was found in a human donor with active COVID-19. The donor label of this sample is uncertain. In DNA, the CDR3 is TGTGCCAGCAGCTTAGGTTTGGGACAGGGGGTCTCGAACACTGAAGCTTTCTTT. This translates into CASSLGLGQGVSNTEAFF.